The entry below describes one T cell receptor beta chain. The assay was immunoSEQ multiplex PCR, and TCRdb's table has in-frame clones only and misses some. There are 150,000 to 200,000 clones in the sample; 85% to 95% occur only once, and roughly 1.6% lies in the top ten. The ends were cut back, 7 bases at V and 2 bases at J, with 13 bases in the middle. The CDR3 loop spans 14 amino acids. CDR1 and CDR2 (germline): WSHSY, SAAADI. These data originate in a study of control samples from healthy donors and cancer patients. The sequenced sample was blood. V is TRBV10-2 and J is TRBJ2-3, with TRBD1 as a possible D gene (6 bases). This receptor was identified in a man between 18 and 29 years old in good health. CDR3 DNA: TGCGCCAGCAACTTCGACAGGAACACAGATACGCAGTATTTT. It translates to CASNFDRNTDTQYF.